Given below is one T cell receptor beta chain in context. Its antigen is still unknown. The record originates from a study of T cell responses to AZD1222 COVID-19 vaccine. Study results and limitations: Females made up more of the donors, who were largely white British, and clonal diversity may have come out too low.

Germline CDR1 reads SGDLS; CDR2 reads YYNGEE. The CDR3 spans 14 residues. Between the trimmed V and J ends, which lost 6 bases and 8 bases, there was a span of 20 bases. Generated by immunoSEQ multiplex PCR, the TCRdb table keeps only in-frame clones and is missing some. The data show some 96,000 clones, with roughly nine tenths seen just once and 1.8% held by the top ten. The genes are TRBV9 and TRBJ1-2; no definite D call. The sample was peripheral blood, taken on day 0 of AZD1222 vaccination. The sequence derives from an adult in good health. Here the CDR3 reads CASTPSGSSSGYTF. DNA of the CDR3: TGTGCCAGCACCCCATCCGGTAGCAGTTCCGGCTACACCTTC.